These 16 T cell receptor beta chains were all obtained from the same sample, sequenced in a study of T-cell reconstitution after alpha-beta-depleted transplantation in children. A TCRbeta library incorporating unique molecular identifiers was prepared. From the PCR reads, TCRdb called clonotypes with MiXCR, one entry per CDR3 protein. The data show approximately 350,000 distinct CDR3 sequences, around 15% seen once. Source: PBMCs, mostly from graft donor cells, taken 360 days after TCRalphabeta/CD19-depleted stem cell transplant. The receptor set was obtained from a male patient between 2 and 15 years old who had a stem cell transplant for acute lymphoblastic leukemia, so the T cells may come from the graft donor.

V is TRBV21-1 and J is TRBJ2-2; the table's D call, TRBD1, was not checked against the DNA. TRBV21-1 is a listed pseudogene. The CDR3 has 16 residues. The CDR3 DNA sequence: TGTGCCAGCAGCAAAGCCGCCCTTAGGAACACCGGGGAGCTGTTTTTT. Amino acids: CASSKAALRNTGELFF.

V is TRBV12-3 or TRBV12-4 and J is TRBJ2-2; D possibly corresponds to TRBD2 (6 bases). This CDR3 is built from 14 residues. V was shortened by 4 bases and J by 4 bases, with 10 bases between the two germline ends. The CDR3 region is CASSSGLITGELFF. The CDR3 DNA reads TGTGCCAGCAGTTCTGGACTAATCACCGGGGAGCTGTTTTTT.

This sequence joins TRBV20-1 and TRBJ2-5, with 8 bases lining up with TRBD1. Germline V gives CDR1 DFQATT, CDR2 SNEGSKA (reference sequence). The V segment lost 6 bases and the J segment 5 bases; nucleotides outside the gene matches: 8. The CDR3 is made up of 13 amino acids. The DNA for the CDR3 is TGCAGTGCCAGACAGGGGCCAAGGGAGACCCAGTACTTC. This encodes CSARQGPRETQYF.

The CDR3 is CASTRGSGAYEQYF. The DNA of the CDR3 is TGTGCCAGCACCCGGGGTAGCGGGGCCTACGAGCAGTACTTC. The chain has TRBV27 and TRBJ2-7; 8 bases align to TRBD2. The germline V gene encodes CDR1 MNHEY and CDR2 SMNVEV (reference sequence). The CDR3 runs 14 residues. J was trimmed by 2 bases and V by 7 bases; bases with no gene match: 7.

This clonotype has more than one count but fewer than ten. The rearrangement links TRBV4-1 to TRBJ1-1, with 7 bases identical to TRBD1. Trimming cost V 0 bases and J 1 base; bases outside gene matches: 5. CDR1 MGHRA and CDR2 YSYEKL come from the germline V gene. The CDR3 loop spans 16 amino acids. The CDR3 region has the DNA TGCGCCAGCAGCCAAGATCACAGGGGCCCGAACACTGAAGCTTTCTTT. Its protein is CASSQDHRGPNTEAFF.

The chain joins TRBV20-1 to TRBJ1-1; 7 bases align to TRBD1. The CDR3 is 16 residues long. The V segment lost 0 bases and the J segment 4 bases; nucleotides outside the gene matches: 11. Germline CDR1 reads DFQATT; CDR2 reads SNEGSKA (reference sequence). CDR3 region: CSARDSRGGGSTEAFF. CDR3 DNA: TGCAGTGCTAGAGATTCCAGGGGGGGTGGTAGCACTGAAGCTTTCTTT.

V is TRBV4-1 and J is TRBJ2-3, with a tentative D call TRBD2 (5 bases). This CDR3 comprises 13 residues. Trimming stripped 4 bases from V and 5 bases from J, with 10 bases between. The germline V gene encodes CDR1 MGHRA and CDR2 YSYEKL. The CDR3, as DNA: TGCGCCAGCAGCCGGGCCGGGGTAGATACGCAGTATTTT. It encodes CASSRAGVDTQYF.

This rearrangement joins TRBV28 to TRBJ2-1, with a weak D call TRBD1 (5 bases). The CDR3 is 15 residues long. V was cut by 3 bases and J by 8 bases, with 17 bases left in between. Looked up from germline, CDR1 is MDHEN and CDR2 is SYDVKM. As DNA, the CDR3 is TGTGCCAGCAGTTTTAGTCCAGGGCGAGTCGATGAGCAGTTCTTC. It translates to CASSFSPGRVDEQFF.

Ten or more counts support this clonotype. CDR3 DNA sequence: TGTGCCAGCTCACCCTGGGGGGAGGGGACTGAAGCTTTCTTT. Translation gives CASSPWGEGTEAFF. J is TRBJ1-1 and V is TRBV18; D possibly corresponds to TRBD1 (5 bases). Trimming left V 3 bases short and J 5 bases short, with 13 bases between. The CDR3 sequence is 14 residues long. The germline CDR1 and CDR2 sequences are KGHSH and LQKENI.

This clonotype was counted a few times. J is TRBJ2-1 and V is TRBV28; the match to TRBD2 covers 10 bases. Germline V gives CDR1 MDHEN, CDR2 SYDVKM. With V trimmed by 6 bases and J by 9 bases, 11 bases remained unmatched. The CDR3 consists of 15 residues. This CDR3 is CASSTLAGVVGEQFF. The DNA of the CDR3 is TGTGCCAGCAGCACCCTAGCGGGAGTAGTCGGTGAGCAGTTCTTC.

This clonotype turned up a few times. This chain links TRBV24-1 with TRBJ2-1; TRBD2 agrees at 10 bases. This CDR3 has 17 residues. V was clipped by 0 bases and J by 3 bases; unmatched bases: 4. In germline, CDR1 is KGHDR, CDR2 SFDVKD. CDR3 region: CATSDLHGLADYNEQFF. CDR3 DNA: TGTGCCACCAGTGATTTGCACGGACTAGCGGACTACAATGAGCAGTTCTTC.

The sample holds a few counts of this clonotype. The V gene is TRBV7-2, the J gene TRBJ2-5; 7 bases fit TRBD2. Germline V gene data show CDR1 as SGHTA and CDR2 as FQGNSA. CDR3 length equals 14 residues. V shed 5 bases and J 5 bases; nucleotides not matched to a gene: 8. CDR3 DNA sequence: TGTGCCAGCAGCACTATGTGGGGAGGGGAGACCCAGTACTTC. Translated, it gives CASSTMWGGETQYF.

The chain carries TRBV7-9 and TRBJ2-3, with 10 bases lining up with TRBD2. J lost 5 bases, V lost 5 bases, and 7 bases had no gene match. The CDR3 has 15 residues. Germline CDR1 reads SEHNR; CDR2 reads FQNEAQ (reference sequence). CDR3 in amino acids: CASSPSGSSGDTQYF. In DNA form, the CDR3 reads TGTGCCAGCAGCCCTAGCGGGAGTAGCGGAGATACGCAGTATTTT.

This clonotype was recorded a few times. The CDR3 DNA reads TGCGCCAGCAGCTTGGAGGGGAGCCGCAACTATGGCTACACCTTC. It specifies CASSLEGSRNYGYTF. The J gene is TRBJ1-2, the V gene TRBV5-1, with TRBD1 as a possible D gene (5 bases). The CDR3 totals 15 residues. The V gene's germline CDR1 is SGHRS and CDR2 YFSETQ. Between the trimmed V and J ends, which lost 0 bases and 2 bases, there was a span of 11 bases.

This chain links TRBV15 with TRBJ2-3; either TRBD1 or TRBD2 may fit D (5 bases each). From germline, CDR1 is LNHNV and CDR2 YYDKDF (reference sequence). CDR3 length equals 18 residues. Trimming pared 1 base from V and 0 bases from J, leaving 17 bases between. CDR3 protein: CATSRVRRTGLSTDTQYF. The DNA for the CDR3 is TGTGCCACCAGCAGAGTGCGTAGGACGGGGCTGAGCACAGATACGCAGTATTTT. The full variable domain, in which reference TRBV15 and TRBJ2-3 provide the parts outside the CDR3, is DAMVIQNPRYQVTQFGKPVTLSCSQTLNHNVMYWYQQKSSQAPKLLFHYYDKDFNNEADTPDNFQSRRPNTSFCFLDIRSPGLGDTAMYLCATSRVRRTGLSTDTQYFGPGTRLTVL.

This clonotype was counted ten times or more. V gene TRBV10-3 combines with J gene TRBJ2-1, with D tentatively TRBD1 or TRBD2 (6 bases each). The germline gives CDR1 ENHRY, CDR2 SYGVKD. The CDR3 has 18 amino acids. The V and J ends lost 0 bases and 6 bases respectively, with 21 bases between them. CDR3 nucleotides: TGTGCCATCAGTGAGTCCTCCCCGAGGGGGGTCCCGCTCAATGAGCAGTTCTTC. Amino acids: CAISESSPRGVPLNEQFF.